Reported below is one T cell receptor beta chain. The antigen remains unidentified. The PCR was carried out with 60 Vbeta primers and 13 Jbeta primers. Measured with immunoSEQ multiplex PCR; TCRdb has only the in-frame clones, and not every one. The sample holds more than 50,000 clones, less than 90% seen once. The germline V gene has CDR1 SGHNT and CDR2 YYREEE (reference sequence). CDR3 length: 15 residues. V was shortened by 7 bases and J by 3 bases, with 18 bases between the two germline ends. This record belongs to a study of cytomegalovirus exposure and HLA in healthy donors. Study-level findings and limits: Productive rates of about 87% or about 30% were seen for most TCR beta V segments in an earlier analysis. Researchers reportedly found TCR beta sequences accurately predicted most subjects' HLA-A and HLA-B alleles.

This receptor was obtained from a female donor in good health and CMV-seronegative. J is TRBJ2-3 and V is TRBV5-4; maybe TRBD1 (5 bases). Material: PBMCs. The CDR3 spells CASSFRQLGTDTQYF. In DNA form, the CDR3 reads TGTGCCAGCTCTTTTCGACAGCTAGGGACAGATACGCAGTATTTT.